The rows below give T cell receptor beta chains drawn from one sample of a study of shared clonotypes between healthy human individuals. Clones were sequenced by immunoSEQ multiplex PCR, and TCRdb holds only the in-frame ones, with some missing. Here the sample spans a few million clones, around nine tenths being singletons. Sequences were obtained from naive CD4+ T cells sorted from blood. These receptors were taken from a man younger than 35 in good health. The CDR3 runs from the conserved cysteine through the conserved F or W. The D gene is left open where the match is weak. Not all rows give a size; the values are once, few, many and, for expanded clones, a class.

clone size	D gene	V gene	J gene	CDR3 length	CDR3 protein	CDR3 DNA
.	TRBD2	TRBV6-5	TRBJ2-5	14	CASSGAGAGETQYF	TGTGCCAGCAGTGGAGCGGGGGCAGGGGAGACCCAGTACTTC
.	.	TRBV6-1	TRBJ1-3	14	CASSEAGRRNTIYF	TGTGCCAGCAGTGAAGCAGGGCGCCGAAACACCATATATTTT
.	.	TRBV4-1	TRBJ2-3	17	CASSQVDLGISTDTQYF	TGCGCCAGCAGCCAAGTTGATTTAGGGATCAGCACAGATACGCAGTATTTT
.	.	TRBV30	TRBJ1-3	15	CAWSEQPISGNTIYF	TGTGCCTGGAGTGAACAGCCAATCTCTGGAAACACCATATATTTT
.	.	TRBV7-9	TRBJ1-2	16	CASSSTLRGRGDGYTF	TGTGCCAGCAGCTCCACCCTCAGGGGTAGAGGAGATGGCTACACCTTC
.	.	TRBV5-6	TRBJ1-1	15	CASSFGQKGNTEAFF	TGTGCCAGCAGCTTTGGGCAGAAGGGCAACACTGAAGCTTTCTTT
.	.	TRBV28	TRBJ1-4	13	CASSPGTTEKLFF	TGTGCCAGCAGTCCCGGGACAACTGAAAAACTGTTTTTT
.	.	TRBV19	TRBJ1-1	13	CASQITGGTEAFF	TGTGCCAGCCAAATCACTGGGGGCACTGAAGCTTTCTTT
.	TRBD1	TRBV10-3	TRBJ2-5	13	CAISGQGGETQYF	TGTGCCATCAGTGGACAGGGTGGCGAGACCCAGTACTTC
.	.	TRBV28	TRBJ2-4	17	CASSPTPTYLAKNIQYF	TGTGCCAGCAGTCCGACACCGACTTACCTAGCCAAAAACATTCAGTACTTC
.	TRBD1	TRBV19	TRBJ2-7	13	CASRGTGGHEQYF	TGTGCCAGTAGAGGGACAGGGGGCCACGAGCAGTACTTC
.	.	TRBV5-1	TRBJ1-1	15	CASRRGSGSDTEAFF	TGCGCCAGCAGGAGGGGGTCGGGGTCGGACACTGAAGCTTTCTTT
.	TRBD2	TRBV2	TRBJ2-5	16	CASRRGLAGVQETQYF	TGTGCCAGCAGGAGGGGACTAGCGGGAGTTCAAGAGACCCAGTACTTC
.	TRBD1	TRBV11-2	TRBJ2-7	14	CASSLMDRGYEQYF	TGTGCCAGCAGCTTAATGGACAGGGGCTACGAGCAGTACTTC
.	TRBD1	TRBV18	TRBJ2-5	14	CASSTTGFQETQYF	TGTGCCAGCTCTACGACAGGGTTCCAAGAGACCCAGTACTTC
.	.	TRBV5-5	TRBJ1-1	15	CASSFQGAGNTEAFF	TGTGCCAGCAGCTTCCAGGGCGCGGGGAACACTGAAGCTTTCTTT
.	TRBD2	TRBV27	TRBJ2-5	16	CASSLLRGETSETQYF	TGTGCCAGCAGTTTATTGCGGGGGGAAACTTCTGAGACCCAGTACTTC
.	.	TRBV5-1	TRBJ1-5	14	CASSVGGSGQPQHF	TGCGCCAGCAGCGTGGGAGGGTCGGGGCAGCCCCAGCATTTT
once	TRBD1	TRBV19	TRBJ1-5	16	CASSIRQGGSNQPQHF	TGTGCCAGTAGTATACGACAGGGGGGTAGCAATCAGCCCCAGCATTTT
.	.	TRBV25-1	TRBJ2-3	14	CASSDGGRTDTQYF	TGTGCCAGCAGTGATGGGGGGCGCACAGATACGCAGTATTTT
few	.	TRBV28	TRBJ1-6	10	CASGGQPLHF	TGTGCCAGCGGGGGGCAACCCCTCCACTTT
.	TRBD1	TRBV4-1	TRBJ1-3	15	CASSPLTGSGNTIYF	TGCGCCAGCAGCCCATTGACAGGGAGTGGAAACACCATATATTTT
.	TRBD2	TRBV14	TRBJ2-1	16	CASSLSPGLVGNEQFF	TGTGCCAGCAGCCTTTCACCGGGACTAGTTGGTAATGAGCAGTTCTTC
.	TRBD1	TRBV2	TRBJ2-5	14	CASSEQGAGETQYF	TGTGCCAGCAGTGAACAGGGGGCTGGGGAGACCCAGTACTTC
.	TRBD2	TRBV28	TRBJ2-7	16	CASSSIGDYISYEQYF	TGTGCCAGCAGTTCCATCGGGGACTATATTTCCTACGAGCAGTACTTC
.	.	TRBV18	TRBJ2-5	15	CASSPADTLGETQYF	TGTGCCAGCTCGCCAGCAGACACCTTGGGAGAGACCCAGTACTTC
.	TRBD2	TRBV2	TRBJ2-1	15	CASRETSGGAGEQFF	TGTGCCAGCAGAGAAACTAGCGGGGGGGCCGGTGAGCAGTTCTTC
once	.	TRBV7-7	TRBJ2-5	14	CASSPTRSAETQYF	TGTGCTAGCAGCCCCACCCGGAGCGCCGAGACCCAGTACTTC
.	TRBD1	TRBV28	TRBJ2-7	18	CASSIPRTGGMGTYEQYF	TGTGCCAGCAGTATCCCGAGGACAGGGGGAATGGGAACCTACGAGCAGTACTTC
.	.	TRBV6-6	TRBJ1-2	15	CASSYSTAGARGYTF	TGTGCCAGCAGTTACTCGACCGCGGGGGCGAGAGGCTACACCTTC
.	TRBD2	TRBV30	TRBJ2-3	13	CAKGLAGADTQYF	TGTGCCAAGGGACTAGCGGGGGCAGATACGCAGTATTTT
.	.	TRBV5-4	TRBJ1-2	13	CASSFAENYGYTF	TGTGCCAGCAGCTTCGCGGAAAACTATGGCTACACCTTC
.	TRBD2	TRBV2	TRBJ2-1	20	CASSYSGLAGGPESMRGQFF	TGTGCCAGCAGTTACTCGGGACTAGCGGGGGGACCTGAGTCGATGCGCGGGCAGTTCTTC
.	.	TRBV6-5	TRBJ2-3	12	CASSYSGGPQYF	TGTGCCAGCAGTTACTCGGGGGGGCCGCAGTATTTT
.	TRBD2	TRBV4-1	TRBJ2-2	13	CASSRGGAGELFF	TGCGCCAGCAGCCGGGGAGGGGCCGGGGAGCTGTTTTTT
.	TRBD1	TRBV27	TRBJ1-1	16	CASSLDRGRVNTEAFF	TGTGCCAGCAGTTTAGACAGGGGGCGTGTGAACACTGAAGCTTTCTTT
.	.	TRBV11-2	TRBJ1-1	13	CASSLMHQSEAFF	TGTGCCAGCAGCTTAATGCACCAATCAGAAGCTTTCTTT
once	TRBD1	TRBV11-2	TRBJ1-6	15	CASSSAAGGHSPLHF	TGTGCCAGCAGCTCCGCCGCAGGGGGGCATTCACCCCTCCACTTT
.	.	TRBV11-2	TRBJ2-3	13	CASSLGGSDTQYF	TGTGCCAGCAGCTTAGGGGGGTCAGATACGCAGTATTTT
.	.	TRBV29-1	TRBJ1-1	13	CSVGQVLNTEAFF	TGCAGCGTTGGTCAGGTGCTGAACACTGAAGCTTTCTTT
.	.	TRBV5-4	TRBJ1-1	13	CASSLEGRTEAFF	TGTGCCAGCAGCTTGGAGGGGAGGACTGAAGCTTTCTTT
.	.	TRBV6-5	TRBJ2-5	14	CASSLDPLSRTQYF	TGTGCCAGCAGCCTTGATCCGCTCTCGCGGACCCAGTACTTC
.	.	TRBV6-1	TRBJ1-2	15	CASSEGISSNYGYTF	TGTGCCAGCAGTGAAGGAATCAGTTCAAACTATGGCTACACCTTC
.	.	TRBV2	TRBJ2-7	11	CASTGTVEQYF	TGTGCCAGCACCGGAACAGTGGAGCAGTACTTC
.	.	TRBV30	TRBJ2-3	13	CAWRAHSTDTQYF	TGTGCCTGGAGGGCACATAGCACAGATACGCAGTATTTT
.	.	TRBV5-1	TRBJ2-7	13	CASNLPPSHEQYF	TGCGCCAGCAACTTACCGCCTTCGCACGAGCAGTACTTC
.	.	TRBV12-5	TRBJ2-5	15	CASGLGSQTQETQYF	TGTGCTAGTGGTTTGGGGAGCCAGACCCAAGAGACCCAGTACTTC
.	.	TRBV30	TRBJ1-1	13	CAWSAQTDTEAFF	TGTGCCTGGAGTGCTCAGACAGACACTGAAGCTTTCTTT
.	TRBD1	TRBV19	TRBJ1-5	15	CASSSGTGSGQPQHF	TGTGCCAGTAGTTCGGGGACAGGGAGCGGTCAGCCCCAGCATTTT
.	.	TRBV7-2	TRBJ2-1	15	CASSLGGDRYNEQFF	TGTGCCAGCAGCTTAGGGGGTGACAGATACAATGAGCAGTTCTTC
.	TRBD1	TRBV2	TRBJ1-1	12	CASSPQGTEAFF	TGTGCCAGCAGTCCACAGGGGACTGAAGCTTTCTTT
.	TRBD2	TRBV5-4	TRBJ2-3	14	CASSLARGADTQYF	TGTGCCAGCAGCTTGGCCCGGGGGGCAGATACGCAGTATTTT
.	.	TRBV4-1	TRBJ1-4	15	CASSQHWGIGEKLFF	TGCGCCAGCAGCCAACATTGGGGGATTGGGGAAAAACTGTTTTTT
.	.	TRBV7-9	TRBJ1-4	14	CASSLAPINEKLFF	TGTGCCAGCAGCTTAGCGCCCATTAATGAAAAACTGTTTTTT
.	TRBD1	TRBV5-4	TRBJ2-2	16	CASSPFRTGDAGELFF	TGTGCCAGCAGCCCTTTCCGGACAGGGGACGCCGGGGAGCTGTTTTTT
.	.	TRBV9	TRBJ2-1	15	CASSPHAHSYNEQFF	TGTGCCAGCAGCCCTCATGCGCACTCCTACAATGAGCAGTTCTTC
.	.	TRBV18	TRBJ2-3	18	CASSPTGLDREMTDTQYF	TGTGCCAGCTCACCGACTGGACTAGACAGGGAGATGACAGATACGCAGTATTTT
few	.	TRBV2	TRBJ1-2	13	CASSSDRWEIVAF	TGTGCCAGCAGTTCCGACAGGTGGGAAATTGTCGCCTTC
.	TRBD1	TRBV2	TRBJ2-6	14	CSQGATSGANVLTF	TGTTCACAGGGGGCGACCTCTGGGGCCAACGTCCTGACTTTC